The entry that follows covers one T cell receptor (beta chain) sequence. In the authors' workflow: Amplification of reference gene primers was used by the study to estimate nucleated cell counts. The assay was immunoSEQ multiplex PCR, and TCRdb's table has in-frame clones only and misses some. The DNA gave D and trimming, while V, J and clone size come from that table. The data show 160,000 or so clones, approximately 84% seen once. This entry comes from a study of blood T cell repertoires in COVID-19. On the study more broadly: Donors in the United States, Italy and Spain gave samples during acute or convalescent COVID-19. Sources were T cells, B-cell-depleted T cells, or PBMCs; the material itself was cDNA or gDNA.

The CDR3 is made up of 15 amino acids. Germline V lookup: CDR1 GTSNPN, CDR2 SVGIG (reference sequence). Trimming pared 3 bases from V and 10 bases from J, leaving 19 bases between. The material sequenced was peripheral blood. The sequence derives from a woman of 80 years or more with acute or convalescent COVID-19. The rearrangement links TRBV30 to TRBJ1-6; the D is unclear. The CDR3 reads CAWSEENTRRSPLHF. CDR3 in DNA: TGTGCCTGGAGCGAGGAAAATACCAGACGGTCACCCCTCCACTTT.